This TCR beta chain was sequenced for a study of cytomegalovirus exposure and HLA in healthy donors. The PCR employed 60 Vbeta primers together with 13 Jbeta primers. Profiled with immunoSEQ multiplex PCR; TCRdb holds only in-frame clones, not every one. The sample includes about 190,000 clones, 74% of them seen just once. Trimming shortened V by 2 bases and J by 5 bases, and 7 bases separated the two germline ends. The V gene's germline CDR1 is SNHLY and CDR2 FYNNEI. There are 13 residues in the CDR3. Study-wide findings and caveats: Analyses of presence and absence presupposed an approximately uniform sequencing depth across donors. Segments of the TCR beta V type were, in most cases, productive about 87% or about 30% of the time in an earlier analysis. As immune exposure information, only CMV serostatus was available.

Notes on this clone: Its antigen is not known.

At sampling all donors were nominally healthy, likely with unrecorded immune exposures. V and J are TRBV2 and TRBJ2-1; tentatively, D is TRBD1 (6 bases). The sequenced sample was PBMCs. The sequence derives from a woman aged 25 to 45 in good health and CMV-seropositive. CDR3 residues: CASSEYRDNEQFF. CDR3 in DNA: TGTGCCAGCAGTGAATACAGGGACAATGAGCAGTTCTTC. Supplemented by reference TRBV2 and TRBJ2-1, the full variable domain reads EPEVTQTPSHQVTQMGQEVILRCVPISNHLYFYWYRQILGQKVEFLVSFYNNEISEKSEIFDDQFSVERPDGSNFTLKIRSTKLEDSAMYFCASSEYRDNEQFFGPGTRLTVL.